Sequencing of this TCR beta chain was carried out in a study of post-analysis software for immune sequencing data. Study-level points and caveats: TRBV segments more frequent in patients than in controls numbered roughly 5 and included TRBV5-6, TRBV5-1 and TRBV20-1.

This clonotype was observed a handful of times. Its antigen remains unidentified. Prepared libraries of TCR beta cDNA carried unique molecular identifiers. Each CDR3 protein gets one entry after TCRdb re-called the PCR reads with MiXCR. The sample holds 650,000 to 850,000 distinct CDR3 sequences, around 50% seen once. The germline V gene encodes CDR1 SGDLS and CDR2 YYNGEE. This CDR3 contains 13 residues. Sequenced input: blood. The clonotype originates from a girl aged 5-17 years with multiple sclerosis. The chain carries TRBV9 and TRBJ2-1, with D uncertain. The tail of the sequence fits TRBJ2-7 better, so the J call may be wrong. CDR3: CASSPTIYNEQYF. DNA for the CDR3: TGTGCCAGCAGCCCGACAATTTACAATGAGCAGTACTTC.